The 26 T cell receptor beta chains reported below all come from one sample, sequenced in a study of shared clonotypes between healthy human individuals. The naive CD8 population came from CD45RO-negative cells selected for CCR7, without terminally differentiated effector memory CD45RA+ cells. Profiling relied on immunoSEQ multiplex PCR, and the TCRdb table lists in-frame clones only, not all of them. This table holds about 580,000 clones, 95% to 98% found once. The sample consisted of naive CD8+ T cells sorted from blood. These receptors all stem from a man aged 25-40 years in good health.

V gene TRBV25-1 combines with J gene TRBJ2-7, with 8 bases aligning to TRBD2. In germline, CDR1 is MGHDK, CDR2 SYGVNS. The CDR3 consists of 14 residues. The trim removed 6 bases at V and 6 bases at J, leaving 10 bases unmatched. The CDR3 coding sequence is TGTGCCAGCAGGGGTGGGCCAGCGGGAGCCGAGCAGTACTTC. Its translation is CASRGGPAGAEQYF.

V and J are TRBV7-9 and TRBJ2-7; D may match TRBD1 or TRBD2 (5 bases each). The CDR3 sequence is 17 residues long. The V gene's germline CDR1 is SEHNR and CDR2 FQNEAQ (reference sequence). V lost 1 base and J lost 2, with 18 bases in between. CDR3 residues: CASSLVGVGGEAYEQYF. The CDR3 DNA sequence: TGTGCCAGCAGCTTAGTCGGGGTTGGGGGTGAAGCCTACGAGCAGTACTTC.

The rearrangement joins TRBV27 to TRBJ2-1; perhaps TRBD1 as D (5 bases). CDR3 length: 14 residues. The germline V gene encodes CDR1 MNHEY and CDR2 SMNVEV (reference sequence). Deletions cut 7 bases from V and 2 bases from J, with 12 bases between. This CDR3 is CASKPGSPYNEQFF. CDR3 coding DNA: TGTGCCAGCAAACCAGGGTCACCCTACAATGAGCAGTTCTTC.

As regards this clone: Different DNA sequences within this sample yield the same CDR3. The V gene is TRBV7-2, the J gene TRBJ2-7; D is ambiguous. CDR1 and CDR2 (germline): SGHTA, FQGNSA. The CDR3 spans 12 residues. Trimming shortened V by 3 bases and J by 0 bases, and 3 bases separated the two germline ends. As DNA, the CDR3 is TGTGCCAGCAGCTTGAGCTCCTACGAGCAGTACTTC. Its translation is CASSLSSYEQYF.

The J gene is TRBJ2-7, the V gene TRBV7-8; D is unclear. The CDR3 covers 13 residues. Germline assignment: CDR1 SGHVS and CDR2 FQNEAQ. The V and J ends lost 2 bases and 3 bases respectively, with 8 bases between them. The CDR3 DNA sequence: TGTGCCAGCAGCTTATATCGAGACTACGAGCAGTACTTC. This translates into CASSLYRDYEQYF. Full variable domain (outside the CDR3, taken from reference TRBV7-8 and TRBJ2-7): GAGVSQSPRYKVAKRGQDVALRCDPISGHVSLFWYQQALGQGPEFLTYFQNEAQLDKSGLPSDRFFAERPEGSVSTLKIQRTQQEDSAVYLCASSLYRDYEQYFGPGTRLTVT.

V gene TRBV15 combines with J gene TRBJ2-7; D is uncertain. Trimming removed 1 base from V and 2 bases from J, with 9 bases in between. This CDR3 has 14 amino acids. From germline, CDR1 is LNHNV and CDR2 YYDKDF (reference sequence). The CDR3 sequence: CATSRGGDPYEQYF. CDR3 nucleotide sequence: TGTGCCACCAGCAGAGGGGGTGACCCCTACGAGCAGTACTTC.

The chain uses TRBV5-1 and TRBJ2-5, with TRBD1 matching 9 bases. CDR1 and CDR2 (germline): SGHRS, YFSETQ. V dropped 6 bases and J dropped 1; count of bases not matched to a gene: 4. The CDR3 runs to 14 residues. In DNA form, the CDR3 reads TGCGCCAGCAACGGACAGGGGAGCCAAGAGACCCAGTACTTC. Translating gives CASNGQGSQETQYF.

The chain uses TRBV4-3 and TRBJ1-1; no definite D call. CDR3 length: 14 amino acids. Germline CDR1 reads LGHNA; CDR2 reads YSLEER. Trimming took 0 bases from V and 5 from J, leaving 10 bases between them. CDR3 bases: TGCGCCAGCAGCCAAGATCGAGGGAAAACTGAAGCTTTCTTT. Protein: CASSQDRGKTEAFF.

This CDR3 reads CASSKDSYNEQFF. The CDR3 coding sequence is TGCGCCAGCAGCAAAGACAGTTACAATGAGCAGTTCTTC. This chain uses TRBV5-1 with TRBJ2-1; D possibly corresponds to TRBD1 (5 bases). Germline values: CDR1 SGHRS, CDR2 YFSETQ. V shed 4 bases and J shed 4 bases, with 9 bases lying between them. The CDR3 is 13 residues long.

This clone has just one count. The gene calls are TRBV7-9 and TRBJ2-2, with 10 nucleotides matching TRBD2. Trimming at V came to 7 bases and at J to 1 base, leaving 15 bases not matched to a gene. Germline loops: CDR1 SEHNR, CDR2 FQNEAQ (reference sequence). The CDR3 contains 19 residues. The CDR3 nucleotides are TGTGCCAGCATTCTAAGCTTGCCTAGCGGGAGCATGAACACCGGGGAGCTGTTTTTT. It encodes CASILSLPSGSMNTGELFF.

V gene TRBV7-6 combines with J gene TRBJ2-2; D might be TRBD2 (5 bases). Trimming stripped 5 bases from V and 5 bases from J, with 15 bases between. Germline lookup yields CDR1 SGHVS and CDR2 FNYEAQ. The length of the CDR3 is 15 residues. CDR3: CASSPGRTGTGELFF. In nucleotides, the CDR3 is TGTGCCAGCAGCCCCGGCAGAACGGGGACCGGGGAGCTGTTTTTT.

The chain combines TRBV7-9 with TRBJ2-5, with 7 bases lining up with TRBD2. The CDR3 sequence is 14 residues long. Unmatched junction bases numbered 4, after V lost 2 bases and J lost 4 bases. Germline V gives CDR1 SEHNR, CDR2 FQNEAQ (reference sequence). The CDR3 DNA sequence: TGTGCCAGCAGCTTACTGGGGAGGGGAGAGACCCAGTACTTC. Its protein is CASSLLGRGETQYF.

This rearrangement joins TRBV19 to TRBJ1-2, with D maybe TRBD1 (6 bases). Germline-derived CDR1 and CDR2 are LNHDA and SQIVND (reference sequence). V shed 4 bases and J shed 3 bases, with 12 bases lying between them. This CDR3 is built from 14 residues. The CDR3 nucleotides read TGTGCCAGTAGTAACCAACAGGGTTACTATGGCTACACCTTC. This gives the protein CASSNQQGYYGYTF.

The V gene is TRBV11-2, the J gene TRBJ2-7, with 13 bases aligning to TRBD2. The germline gives CDR1 SGHAT, CDR2 FQNNGV. J was trimmed by 3 bases and V by 3 bases; bases with no gene match: 11. This CDR3 comprises 18 residues. In DNA form, the CDR3 reads TGTGCCAGCAGCTTCGGACCGGGACTAGCGGGAAAAAACTACGAGCAGTACTTC. This gives the protein CASSFGPGLAGKNYEQYF.

The V call is TRBV5-4, the J call TRBJ1-1; the D is unclear. This CDR3 comprises 13 residues. Between the trimmed V and J ends, which lost 4 bases and 4 bases, there was a span of 11 bases. Looked up from germline, CDR1 is SGHNT and CDR2 is YYREEE (reference sequence). CDR3 in DNA: TGTGCCAGCAGCCCCGATGGAGTCACTGAAGCTTTCTTT. This gives the protein CASSPDGVTEAFF.

This clone was observed a single time. The gene calls are TRBV10-3 and TRBJ2-7; 11 nucleotides line up with TRBD2. The germline V gene has CDR1 ENHRY and CDR2 SYGVKD. There are 15 residues in the CDR3. V gave up 3 bases and J gave up 4 bases; unmatched junction bases: 5. Here the CDR3 reads CAISEFGTSGYEQYF. The CDR3 coding sequence is TGTGCCATCAGTGAATTTGGGACTAGCGGATACGAGCAGTACTTC.

The genes are TRBV6-1 and TRBJ2-5, with no clear D. CDR3 length equals 15 residues. CDR1 is MNHNS, CDR2 SASEGT, per germline. Trimming removed 5 bases at V and 2 bases at J, with 15 bases between. The CDR3 loop reads CASSLSWTPQETQYF. The CDR3 nucleotides are TGTGCCAGCAGTCTATCCTGGACGCCGCAAGAGACCCAGTACTTC.

The chain is built from TRBV7-9 and TRBJ2-7; 9 nucleotides agree with TRBD1. Germline V lookup: CDR1 SEHNR, CDR2 FQNEAQ (reference sequence). Trimming cost V 5 bases and J 5 bases; bases outside gene matches: 7. This CDR3 has 14 residues. As DNA, the CDR3 is TGTGCCAGCAGCCGAACAGGGGGCCGTCACGAGCAGTACTTC. Translating it yields CASSRTGGRHEQYF. The full variable domain, in which reference TRBV7-9 and TRBJ2-7 provide the parts outside the CDR3, is DTGVSQNPRHKITKRGQNVTFRCDPISEHNRLYWYRQTLGQGPEFLTYFQNEAQLEKSRLLSDRFSAERPKGSFSTLEIQRTEQGDSAMYLCASSRTGGRHEQYFGPGTRLTVT.

J is TRBJ2-7 and V is TRBV2, with 7 bases aligning to TRBD1. The CDR3 runs 13 residues. Looked up from germline, CDR1 is SNHLY and CDR2 is FYNNEI. J lost 1 base, V lost 10 bases, and 7 bases had no gene match. The CDR3: CAMSTGLSYEQYF. The CDR3 DNA reads as TGTGCCATGTCGACAGGGCTTTCCTACGAGCAGTACTTC.

The J gene is TRBJ2-7, the V gene TRBV27; unclear D gene. CDR1 MNHEY and CDR2 SMNVEV come from the germline V gene (reference sequence). The CDR3 is 13 amino acids. V lost 3 bases to trimming and J lost 3 bases, with 9 bases between them. CDR3 sequence (DNA): TGTGCCAGCAGTTTTTTTTCTAACTACGAGCAGTACTTC. Amino acids: CASSFFSNYEQYF.

V and J are TRBV7-6 and TRBJ2-7; D is undetermined. CDR3 length equals 13 residues. Trimming stripped 5 bases from V and 5 bases from J, with 13 bases between. CDR1 is SGHVS and CDR2 is FNYEAQ in the germline V gene. CDR3 nucleotides: TGTGCCAGCAGCCTACGGAAGGTTGACGAGCAGTACTTC. Its protein is CASSLRKVDEQYF.

The chain uses TRBV5-6 and TRBJ1-2; TRBD1 matches at 8 bases. Germline V lookup: CDR1 SGHDT, CDR2 YYEEEE. The CDR3 length is 15 residues. Losses at the gene ends were 6 bases for V and 4 bases for J; bases not matched to a gene: 11. The CDR3 coding sequence is TGTGCCAGCACCCAAGACAGGGGAGCTCTCTATGGCTACACCTTC. It translates to CASTQDRGALYGYTF.

The chain has TRBV7-9 and TRBJ2-7; 11 bases are shared with TRBD1. The CDR3 has 16 amino acids. From germline, CDR1 is SEHNR and CDR2 FQNEAQ (reference sequence). Trimming at V came to 4 bases and at J to 2 bases, leaving 7 bases not matched to a gene. CDR3 loop: CASSSDRGQGAYEQYF. For the CDR3, the DNA is TGTGCCAGCAGCTCGGACCGGGGACAGGGGGCCTACGAGCAGTACTTC.

This sequence joins TRBV25-1 and TRBJ2-7; D is ambiguous. The CDR3 loop spans 10 amino acids. V lost 3 bases to trimming and J lost 12 bases, with 9 bases between them. Germline lookup yields CDR1 MGHDK and CDR2 SYGVNS. For the CDR3, the DNA is TGTGCCAGCAGTGATTTTGGCTTGTACTTC. Translation gives CASSDFGLYF.

The rearrangement links TRBV13 to TRBJ2-2, with 8 bases identical to TRBD2. V gave up 0 bases and J gave up 0 bases; unmatched junction bases: 3. In germline, CDR1 is PRHDT, CDR2 FYEKMQ (reference sequence). CDR3 length: 17 residues. The CDR3 DNA sequence: TGTGCCAGCAGCTTAGGGTTTAGCGGGACGAACACCGGGGAGCTGTTTTTT. It yields the protein CASSLGFSGTNTGELFF. Full variable domain (rest looked up from reference TRBV13 and TRBJ2-2): AAGVIQSPRHLIKEKRETATLKCYPIPRHDTVYWYQQGPGQDPQFLISFYEKMQSDKGSIPDRFSAQQFSDYHSELNMSSLELGDSALYFCASSLGFSGTNTGELFFGEGSRLTVL.

J is TRBJ1-1 and V is TRBV5-5; TRBD1 might be the D (5 bases). V was cut by 0 bases and J by 0 bases, with 6 bases left in between. CDR1 is SGHKS and CDR2 is YYEKEE in the germline V gene (reference sequence). The CDR3 contains 14 residues. CDR3 sequence reads: CASSLAGMNTEAFF. The CDR3 nucleotides are TGTGCCAGCAGCTTGGCAGGGATGAACACTGAAGCTTTCTTT.